These T cell receptor beta chains were read from a single sample in a study of T cells in Graves' hyperthyroidism and ophthalmopathy. TCRdb reanalysed the multiplex PCR reads using MiXCR and keeps one entry per CDR3 protein. The sample comprises hundreds of thousands of distinct CDR3 sequences, about 14% of which are singletons, and 25% to 30% rests with the top ten. Sequences were obtained from blood. The source of these receptors is a man over 45 with Graves' ophthalmopathy. Each CDR3 is given with its conserved first and last residue. D genes are given only for firm matches. Clone sizes are given selectively: once, few, many, or a class where the clone is expanded.

>TRBV30|many|-|TRBJ2-1
CAWRGKGGRVNEQFF
TGTGCCTGGAGAGGAAAGGGGGGGAGGGTGAATGAGCAGTTCTTC
>TRBV5-1|few|-|TRBJ2-2
CASSLGDGELFF
TGCGCCAGCAGCTTGGGTGACGGGGAGCTGTTTTTT
>TRBV4-2|many|-|TRBJ1-4
CASSQEVGGKLFF
TGTGCCAGCAGCCAAGAAGTGGGGGGAAAACTGTTTTTT
>TRBV20-1|few|TRBD2|TRBJ2-2
CSARGIGLADTGELFF
TGCAGTGCTAGAGGAATCGGACTAGCGGACACCGGGGAGCTGTTTTTT
>TRBV5-4|many|-|TRBJ2-5
CASSLVRTETQYF
TGTGCCAGCAGCTTGGTCAGGACGGAGACCCAGTACTTC
>TRBV20-1|-|TRBD2|TRBJ2-7
CSPQAGGAYEQYF
TGCAGTCCCCAAGCGGGAGGGGCCTACGAGCAGTACTTC
>TRBV18|few|-|TRBJ2-2
CASSPQGANTGELFF
TGTGCCAGCTCACCACAGGGGGCGAACACCGGGGAGCTGTTTTTT
>TRBV7-9|few|TRBD1|TRBJ2-3
CASSQGQGPEDTQYF
TGTGCCAGCAGTCAAGGACAGGGACCAGAAGATACGCAGTATTTT
>TRBV5-1|many|TRBD2|TRBJ2-3
CASSLVGTSGTAFTDTQYF
TGCGCCAGCAGCTTGGTTGGGACTAGCGGGACAGCCTTCACAGATACGCAGTATTTT
>TRBV6-1|many|-|TRBJ2-7
CASSPRFQANEQYF
TGTGCCAGCAGTCCCCGTTTCCAGGCCAACGAGCAGTACTTC
>TRBV11-2|-|TRBD1|TRBJ2-7
CASSLKYRGHYEQYF
TGTGCCAGCAGCTTAAAGTACAGGGGGCACTACGAGCAGTACTTC
>TRBV28|many|TRBD2|TRBJ2-2
CASSYLAGVTGELFF
TGTGCCAGCAGTTACCTAGCGGGAGTCACCGGGGAGCTGTTTTTT
>TRBV5-1|-|-|TRBJ2-3
CASSLPFNAPLTDTRYF
TGCGCCAGCAGCTTGCCCTTTAACGCGCCCCTTACAGATACGCGGTATTTT
>TRBV7-8|many|-|TRBJ2-1
CASRKKRGAYNEQFF
TGTGCCAGCAGGAAGAAACGCGGAGCCTACAATGAGCAGTTCTTC
>TRBV20-1|many|TRBD2|TRBJ2-3
CSAEGLAWTDTQYF
TGCAGTGCTGAGGGACTAGCCTGGACAGATACGCAGTATTTT
>TRBV19|-|TRBD2|TRBJ2-1
CASSSLGLAGSYNEQFF
TGTGCCAGTAGTAGCCTGGGACTAGCGGGCTCCTACAATGAGCAGTTCTTC
>TRBV29-1|many|-|TRBJ2-3
CSVGPSATDTQYF
TGCAGCGTTGGTCCTAGCGCAACAGATACGCAGTATTTT
>TRBV20-1|many|-|TRBJ2-3
CTSRPLRTTDTQYF
TGCACCTCCCGGCCCCTGCGGACCACAGATACGCAGTATTTT
>TRBV19|few|-|TRBJ1-5
CASRRTADVISNQPQHF
TGTGCCAGTAGGCGGACAGCGGACGTAATCAGCAATCAGCCCCAGCATTTT
>TRBV5-8|-|-|TRBJ2-7
CASSRWVPLREQYF
TGTGCCAGCAGCCGTTGGGTTCCTCTACGGGAGCAGTACTTC
>TRBV7-9|-|TRBD2|TRBJ2-1
CASSVGGLAGTPNEQFF
TGTGCCAGCAGCGTAGGCGGGCTAGCGGGAACCCCCAATGAGCAGTTCTTC